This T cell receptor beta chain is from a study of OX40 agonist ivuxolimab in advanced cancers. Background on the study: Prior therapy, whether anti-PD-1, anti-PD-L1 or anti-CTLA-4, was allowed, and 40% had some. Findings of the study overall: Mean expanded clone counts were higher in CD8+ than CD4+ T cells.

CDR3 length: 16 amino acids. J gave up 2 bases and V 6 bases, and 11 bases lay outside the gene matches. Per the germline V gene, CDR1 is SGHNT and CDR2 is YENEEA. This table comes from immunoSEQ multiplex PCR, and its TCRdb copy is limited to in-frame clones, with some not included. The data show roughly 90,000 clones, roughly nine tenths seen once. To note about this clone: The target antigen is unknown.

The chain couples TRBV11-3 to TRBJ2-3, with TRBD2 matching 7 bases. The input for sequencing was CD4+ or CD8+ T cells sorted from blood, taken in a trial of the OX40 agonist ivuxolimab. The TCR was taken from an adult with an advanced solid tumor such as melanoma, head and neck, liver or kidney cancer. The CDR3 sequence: CASSSYSGQPTDTQYF. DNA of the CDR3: TGTGCCAGCAGTTCCTATAGCGGGCAACCCACAGATACGCAGTATTTT.